This T cell receptor beta chain came from a study of shared clonotypes between healthy human individuals. Several immunoSEQ plates held equal portions of the genomic DNA taken from each subset. The assay was immunoSEQ multiplex PCR, and TCRdb's table has in-frame clones only and misses some. The profile shows about 460,000 clones, approximately 77% of them singletons. Adult donors, all healthy and HIV-negative, had no recent acute infections or vaccinations. The ends were cut back, 5 bases at V and 7 bases at J, with 12 bases in the middle. The CDR3 has 13 residues. Per germline, CDR1 SGHTA and CDR2 FQGTGA.

The sequence was obtained from a woman between 40 and 55 years old in good health. Some clones in this sample may be carry-over from other donors' samples. The chain carries TRBV7-3 and TRBJ2-1; maybe TRBD2 (6 bases). Sequenced sample: PBMCs. Here the CDR3 reads CASSPTSYNEQFF. CDR3 bases: TGTGCCAGCAGCCCGACTAGTTATAATGAGCAGTTCTTC.